This passage covers 19 T cell receptor beta chains from one sample sequenced in a study of T cells in localized non-small cell lung cancer. Method: immunoSEQ multiplex PCR; TCRdb's copy keeps in-frame clones and lacks some. The data show roughly 30,000 clones, about 88% seen once. Sequenced here: peripheral blood, sampled before any cancer treatment. These receptors all come from a woman aged 40 to 75 with stage I lung adenocarcinoma.

This clone occurred a few times. This chain joins TRBV30 and TRBJ1-1; unclear D gene. Between the trimmed V and J ends, which lost 0 bases and 1 base, there was a span of 6 bases. CDR1 and CDR2 (germline): GTSNPN, SVGIG (reference sequence). The CDR3 has 13 amino acids. For the CDR3, the DNA is TGTGCCTGGAGTGTAAATCGGAACACTGAAGCTTTCTTT. Translating gives CAWSVNRNTEAFF.

V and J are TRBV7-9 and TRBJ2-7; D is ambiguous. In germline, CDR1 is SEHNR, CDR2 FQNEAQ (reference sequence). The germline V and J ends were trimmed by 1 base and 2 bases, with 6 bases remaining between them. The CDR3 has 13 amino acids. In DNA, the CDR3 is TGTGCCAGCAGCTTAGACAGTCCCTACGAGCAGTACTTC. Its protein is CASSLDSPYEQYF.

The genes are TRBV2 and TRBJ1-5, with D unresolved. Trimming pared 4 bases from V and 7 bases from J, leaving 11 bases between. Germline CDR1 is SNHLY and CDR2 is FYNNEI. This CDR3 is 13 amino acids long. Here the CDR3 DNA reads TGTGCCAGCAGTGTGAGAAAAGAGCAGCCCCAGCATTTT. It codes for CASSVRKEQPQHF.

This rearrangement joins TRBV12-5 to TRBJ2-1, with 9 bases that match TRBD2. Trimming removed 6 bases from V and 5 bases from J; junction bases left unmatched: 8. The CDR3 is made up of 15 amino acids. The germline gives CDR1 LGHNT, CDR2 FRNRAP. The CDR3 region has the DNA TGTGCTAGTGGGGATCGCGGGGGGGCCCACAATGAGCAGTTCTTC. It encodes CASGDRGGAHNEQFF.

The rearrangement links TRBV5-1 to TRBJ2-7, with 7 bases matching TRBD1. With 0 bases clipped from V and 5 bases from J, the junction kept 11 bases outside the gene matches. The CDR3 consists of 16 residues. Germline CDR1 is SGHRS and CDR2 is YFSETQ. In DNA, the CDR3 is TGCGCCAGCAGCTTGGCGGTGGGGCTAGACAGGGACGAGCAGTACTTC. This gives the protein CASSLAVGLDRDEQYF.

The CDR3 region has the DNA TGCGCCAGCAGCCCAGGCAGGTACAATGAGCAGTTCTTC. This sequence encodes CASSPGRYNEQFF. This chain joins TRBV4-1 and TRBJ2-1; D remains ambiguous. CDR3 length: 13 residues. Trimming stripped 4 bases from V and 4 bases from J, with 8 bases between. Germline V gives CDR1 MGHRA, CDR2 YSYEKL.

The chain combines TRBV4-3 with TRBJ2-1; TRBD2 matches 11 bases. This CDR3 is built from 17 residues. The V segment lost 2 bases and the J segment 1 base; nucleotides outside the gene matches: 4. Germline CDR1 LGHNA, CDR2 YSLEER. In DNA, the CDR3 is TGCGCCAGCAGCCAACGAACTAGCGGGGGTTCCTACAATGAGCAGTTCTTC. This translates into CASSQRTSGGSYNEQFF.

The rearrangement links TRBV7-3 to TRBJ1-1, with D possibly being TRBD1 (5 bases). Germline V CDR1 and CDR2: SGHTA, FQGTGA. V was cut by 3 bases and J by 7 bases, with 12 bases left in between. This CDR3 spans 13 amino acids. The CDR3 DNA sequence: TGTGCCAGCAGCTTTACAGAAAGGGGTGAAGCTTTCTTT. It is translated as CASSFTERGEAFF.

CDR3 residues: CASSIKSGTGVYGYTF. The CDR3 region has the DNA TGTGCCAGCAGCATAAAATCCGGGACAGGAGTCTATGGCTACACCTTC. This sequence joins TRBV7-9 and TRBJ1-2; 8 bases align to TRBD1. The CDR3 runs to 16 residues. V trimming: 5 bases; J trimming: 4 bases; junction bases outside the gene matches: 12. Germline assignment: CDR1 SEHNR and CDR2 FQNEAQ (reference sequence).

The chain carries TRBV5-1 and TRBJ2-1, with 10 nucleotides matching TRBD2. V lost 7 bases to trimming and J lost 5 bases; unmatched junction nucleotides: 12. CDR1 and CDR2 (germline): SGHRS, YFSETQ. This CDR3 is built from 16 residues. The CDR3 DNA follows: TGCGCCAGCGGCCCCCGGGGGAGCGGGGGGGACAATGAGCAGTTCTTC. This codes for CASGPRGSGGDNEQFF.

V and J are TRBV6-1 and TRBJ1-2; D perhaps matches TRBD1 (6 bases). V lost 4 bases and J lost 2, with 17 bases in between. Per the germline V gene, CDR1 is MNHNS and CDR2 is SASEGT. The length of the CDR3 is 16 residues. DNA of the CDR3: TGTGCCAGCAGTGCTCGCCCCGGGCAGGGGAACTATGGCTACACCTTC. Amino acid sequence: CASSARPGQGNYGYTF.

CDR3 sequence (DNA): TGTGCCAGCAGCTTAATGGGGTCCACTGAAGCTTTCTTT. Protein product: CASSLMGSTEAFF. This sequence joins TRBV7-3 and TRBJ1-1; the D is unclear. The CDR3 spans 13 residues. The germline V and J ends were trimmed by 1 base and 4 bases, with 7 bases remaining between them. Per germline, CDR1 SGHTA and CDR2 FQGTGA. Complete variable domain (other parts from reference TRBV7-3 and TRBJ1-1): GAGVSQTPSNKVTEKGKYVELRCDPISGHTALYWYRQSLGQGPEFLIYFQGTGAADDSGLPNDRFFAVRPEGSVSTLKIQRTERGDSAVYLCASSLMGSTEAFFGQGTRLTVV.

The rearrangement joins TRBV7-2 to TRBJ2-7, with D unclear. Deletions cut 0 bases from V and 0 bases from J, with 3 bases between. The CDR3 has 13 amino acids. Germline values: CDR1 SGHTA, CDR2 FQGNSA. The CDR3 bases are TGTGCCAGCAGCTTAGCCAGCTCCTACGAGCAGTACTTC. It encodes CASSLASSYEQYF.

CDR3 in DNA: TGTGCCTGGAGTCTGGGGGCTCGGGGTGAAAAACTGTTTTTT. Its protein is CAWSLGARGEKLFF. The J gene is TRBJ1-4, the V gene TRBV30, with D possibly TRBD1 on 6 matching bases. CDR3 length: 14 amino acids. Germline assignment: CDR1 GTSNPN and CDR2 SVGIG (reference sequence). V lost 2 bases and J lost 7, with 14 bases in between.

This sequence joins TRBV15 and TRBJ1-1; no clear D gene. CDR1 is LNHNV and CDR2 is YYDKDF in the germline V gene (reference sequence). V was shortened by 0 bases and J by 10 bases, with 9 bases between the two germline ends. The CDR3 is made up of 12 amino acids. The CDR3 DNA sequence: TGTGCCACCAGCAGAGATCTTGGGCGAGCTTTCTTT. This translates into CATSRDLGRAFF.

Written as DNA, the CDR3 is TGTGCCAGCAGCTACAGGGGAACCGGGGAGCTGTTTTTT. Amino acids: CASSYRGTGELFF. This chain connects TRBV6-5 to TRBJ2-2, with 7 nucleotides matching TRBD1. Germline V gene lookup returns CDR1 MNHEY and CDR2 SVGAGI. The CDR3 covers 13 residues. Losses at the gene ends were 6 bases for V and 5 bases for J; bases not matched to a gene: 3.

This sequence joins TRBV19 and TRBJ2-5, with TRBD2 identical over 7 bases. Germline V lookup: CDR1 LNHDA, CDR2 SQIVND (reference sequence). Trimming took 3 bases from V and 0 from J; bases not matched to a gene: 7. The CDR3 consists of 16 residues. In nucleotides, the CDR3 is TGTGCCAGTAGTATTCCGGGCCTAGCGGACCAAGAGACCCAGTACTTC. This codes for CASSIPGLADQETQYF.

V usage is TRBV18 and J usage is TRBJ2-7; 9 positions agree with TRBD1. CDR1 and CDR2 (germline): KGHSH, LQKENI. Trimming removed 3 bases from V and 6 bases from J; junction bases left unmatched: 12. The CDR3 spans 16 residues. CDR3 DNA sequence: TGTGCCAGCTCACCGCTTGAGACAGGGGGGACAATCGAGCAGTACTTC. It specifies CASSPLETGGTIEQYF.

V gene TRBV4-3 combines with J gene TRBJ1-1; no reliable D call. Looked up from germline, CDR1 is LGHNA and CDR2 is YSLEER. The CDR3 has 14 residues. The ends were cut back, 4 bases at V and 6 bases at J, with 15 bases in the middle. CDR3 bases: TGCGCCAGCAGCCGGACCTGGCAGGTTGCTGAAGCTTTCTTT. Encoded protein: CASSRTWQVAEAFF.